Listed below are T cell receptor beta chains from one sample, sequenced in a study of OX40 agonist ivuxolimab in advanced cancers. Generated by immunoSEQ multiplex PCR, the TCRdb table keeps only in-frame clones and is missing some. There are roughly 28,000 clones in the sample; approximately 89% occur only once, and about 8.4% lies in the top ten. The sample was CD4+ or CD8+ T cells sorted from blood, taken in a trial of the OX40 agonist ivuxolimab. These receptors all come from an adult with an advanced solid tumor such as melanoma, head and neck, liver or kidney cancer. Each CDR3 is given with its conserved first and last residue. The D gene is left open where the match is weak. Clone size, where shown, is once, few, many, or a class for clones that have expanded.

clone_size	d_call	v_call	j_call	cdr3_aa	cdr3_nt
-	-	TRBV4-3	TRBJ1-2	CASSPLSAGGHGYTF	TGCGCCAGCAGCCCGCTATCGGCCGGTGGCCATGGCTACACCTTC
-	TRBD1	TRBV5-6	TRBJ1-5	CASSFSGQGGNQPQHF	TGTGCCAGCAGCTTTTCCGGACAGGGGGGCAATCAGCCCCAGCATTTT
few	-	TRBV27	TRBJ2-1	CASMTDTFGNEQFF	TGTGCCAGCATGACTGACACTTTCGGCAATGAGCAGTTCTTC
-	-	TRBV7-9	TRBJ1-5	CASSLQGYSNQPQHF	TGTGCCAGCAGCTTACAGGGTTATAGCAATCAGCCCCAGCATTTT
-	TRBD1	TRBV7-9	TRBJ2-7	CASSSGTGASYEQYF	TGTGCCAGCAGCTCCGGGACAGGAGCAAGCTACGAGCAGTACTTC
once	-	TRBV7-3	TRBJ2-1	CASSLTFAGSYNEQFF	TGTGCCAGCAGCTTAACGTTCGCGGGCTCCTACAATGAGCAGTTCTTC
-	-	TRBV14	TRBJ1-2	CASSQVAGVGYTF	TGTGCCAGCAGCCAAGTCGCCGGGGTTGGCTACACCTTC
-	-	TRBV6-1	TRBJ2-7	CASSEGPQGHEQYF	TGTGCCAGCAGTGAAGGCCCACAGGGCCACGAGCAGTACTTC
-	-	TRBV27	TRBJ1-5	CASSPIPVQTNQPQHF	TGTGCCAGCAGTCCAATCCCCGTGCAGACCAATCAGCCCCAGCATTTT
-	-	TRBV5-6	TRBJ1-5	CASSFMGSEDQPQHF	TGTGCCAGCAGCTTTATGGGTTCCGAGGATCAGCCCCAGCATTTT
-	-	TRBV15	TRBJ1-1	CATSRDGLNTEAFF	TGTGCCACCAGCAGAGATGGGCTTAACACTGAAGCTTTCTTT
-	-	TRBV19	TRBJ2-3	CASSTLGRGGGTDTQYF	TGTGCCAGTAGTACCCTCGGGCGAGGGGGAGGCACAGATACGCAGTATTTT
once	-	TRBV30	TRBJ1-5	CAWSQGGAWNQPQHF	TGTGCCTGGAGCCAAGGGGGGGCTTGGAATCAGCCCCAGCATTTT
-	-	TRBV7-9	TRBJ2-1	CASSLAPPNEQFF	TGTGCCAGCAGCTTAGCCCCCCCCAATGAGCAGTTCTTC
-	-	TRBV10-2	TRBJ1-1	CASSVGGTAEAFF	TGCGCCAGCAGTGTGGGGGGAACGGCTGAAGCTTTCTTT
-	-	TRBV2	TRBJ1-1	CASSAGVRDDAKNTEAFF	TGTGCCAGCAGCGCGGGAGTGAGGGATGATGCCAAGAACACTGAAGCTTTCTTT
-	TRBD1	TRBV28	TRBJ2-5	CASSAQGSGTQYF	TGTGCCAGCAGTGCACAGGGGTCAGGGACCCAGTACTTC
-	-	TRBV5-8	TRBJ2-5	CASSLVRGRTQETQYF	TGTGCCAGCAGCTTGGTAAGGGGAAGGACACAAGAGACCCAGTACTTC
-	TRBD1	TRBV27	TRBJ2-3	CASSLVRGQGTDTQYF	TGTGCCAGCAGTTTAGTCAGGGGACAGGGCACAGATACGCAGTATTTT
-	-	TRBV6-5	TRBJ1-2	CASSYGEANYGYTF	TGTGCCAGCAGTTACGGTGAAGCTAACTATGGCTACACCTTC
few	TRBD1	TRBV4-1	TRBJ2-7	CASSHGTGEQYF	TGCGCCAGCAGCCACGGGACAGGCGAGCAGTACTTC
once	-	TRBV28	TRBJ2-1	CASSLNGGTYNEQFF	TGTGCCAGCAGTTTGAACGGGGGTACGTACAATGAGCAGTTCTTC
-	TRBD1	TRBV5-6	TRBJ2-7	CASSWDRGTYEQYF	TGTGCCAGCAGTTGGGACAGGGGGACCTACGAGCAGTACTTC
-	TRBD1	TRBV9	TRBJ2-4	CASSPWTGGKNIQYF	TGTGCCAGCAGCCCATGGACAGGGGGAAAAAACATTCAGTACTTC
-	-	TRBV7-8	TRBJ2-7	CATTERITGEQYF	TGTGCCACCACGGAGAGGATAACGGGGGAGCAGTACTTC
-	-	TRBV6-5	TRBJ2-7	CASRGSHEQYF	TGTGCCAGCCGGGGTTCCCACGAGCAGTACTTC
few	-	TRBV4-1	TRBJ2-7	CASSHREHYEQYF	TGCGCCAGCAGCCACAGGGAACACTACGAGCAGTACTTC
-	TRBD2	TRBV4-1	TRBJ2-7	CASRREAGREYEQYF	TGCGCCAGCCGGCGGGAGGCAGGAAGAGAATACGAGCAGTACTTC
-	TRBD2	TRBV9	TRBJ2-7	CASSVESSGASYEQYF	TGTGCCAGCAGCGTAGAGAGTAGCGGGGCCTCCTACGAGCAGTACTTC
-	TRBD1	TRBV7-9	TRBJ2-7	CASSPRDRVYEQYF	TGTGCCAGCAGCCCTCGGGACAGGGTCTACGAGCAGTACTTC
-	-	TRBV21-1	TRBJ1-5	CASNWRQGRNQPQHF	TGTGCCAGCAACTGGAGACAGGGTCGCAATCAGCCCCAGCATTTT
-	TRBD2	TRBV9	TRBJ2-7	CASSVSGSWAYEQYF	TGTGCCAGCAGCGTCAGCGGGAGTTGGGCCTACGAGCAGTACTTC
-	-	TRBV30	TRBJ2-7	CALTMRGYEQYF	TGTGCCTTAACGATGAGGGGGTACGAGCAGTACTTC
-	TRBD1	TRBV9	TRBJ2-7	CASSPTGVGYEQYF	TGTGCCAGCAGCCCGACAGGGGTGGGCTACGAGCAGTACTTC
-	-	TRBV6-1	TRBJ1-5	CASSEGRQMSNQPQHF	TGTGCCAGCAGTGAGGGGAGACAGATGAGCAATCAGCCCCAGCATTTT
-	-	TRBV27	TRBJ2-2	CASRKDGAGGELFF	TGTGCCAGCAGAAAGGACGGAGCCGGCGGGGAGCTGTTTTTT
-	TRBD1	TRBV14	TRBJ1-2	CASSQVFEGALGYTF	TGTGCCAGCAGCCAAGTTTTCGAGGGGGCGCTGGGCTACACCTTC
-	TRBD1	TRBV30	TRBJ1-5	CAWSVQGGGSQPQHF	TGTGCCTGGAGTGTCCAGGGAGGGGGCAGTCAGCCCCAGCATTTT
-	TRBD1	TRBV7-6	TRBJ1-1	CASSFPVQGALSNTEAFF	TGTGCCAGCAGCTTTCCCGTACAGGGGGCCCTATCAAACACTGAAGCTTTCTTT
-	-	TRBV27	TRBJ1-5	CASRPTGSNQPQHF	TGTGCCAGCAGACCTACAGGGTCCAATCAGCCCCAGCATTTT
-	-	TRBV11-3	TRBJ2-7	CANSFGMSYEQYF	TGTGCCAACAGCTTTGGGATGTCCTACGAGCAGTACTTC
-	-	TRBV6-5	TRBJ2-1	CASSLASSYNEQFF	TGTGCCAGCAGTTTGGCCAGCTCCTACAATGAGCAGTTCTTC
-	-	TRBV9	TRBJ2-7	CASSVGGGTYEQYF	TGTGCCAGCAGCGTAGGAGGGGGTACCTACGAGCAGTACTTC